This entry features one T cell receptor (beta chain) sequence. Its antigen is not identified. The germline V and J ends were trimmed by 0 bases and 6 bases, with 26 bases remaining between them. There are 20 residues in the CDR3. Germline-derived CDR1 and CDR2 are MNHEY and SMNVEV (reference sequence). This record comes from a study of response to subunit inactivated influenza vaccine. TCRdb re-called the RT-PCR reads with MiXCR, one entry per CDR3 protein. The repertoire holds roughly 780,000 distinct CDR3 sequences, with less than 20% as singletons. Study-wide results and limits: The authors suggested that every seasonal influenza vaccination recruits few new T cells.

The TCR originated in a man over 45 who received an inactivated influenza vaccine. The V and J genes are TRBV27 and TRBJ2-2, with D tentatively TRBD2 (7 bases). The input for sequencing was PBMCs from blood, taken about 5 days after vaccination. Here the CDR3 DNA reads TGTGCCAGCAGTTTATCCAATTGGGGGGGCTCCGTCCCAAGATCCGGGGAGCTGTTTTTT. The encoded protein is CASSLSNWGGSVPRSGELFF.